These 30 T cell receptor beta chains came from one sample sequenced in a study of T cells in localized non-small cell lung cancer (dated by TCRdb to the early 2020s). The library came from the immunoSEQ multiplex PCR assay. The clones in this table, taken by TCRdb from immuneACCESS, are in-frame only. Not every clone is retained; where verified, under half of the shortfall comes from an unresolved V gene, and the cause of the rest is unknown. The table for this sample lists 50,000 to 55,000 clones; roughly 88% of them were counted only once. The ten biggest clones cover 17% of the sample. The sample was peripheral blood mononuclear cells, taken before any cancer treatment. These TCRs come from a man aged 35 to 69 with stage III lung adenocarcinoma.

The chain carries TRBV11-3 and TRBJ2-1, with TRBD2 matching over 10 bases. Germline V gene sequence: CDR1 SGHNT, CDR2 YENEEA. CDR3 size: 15 residues. Germline trimming cut 4 bases from V and 5 bases from J; bases unmatched to any gene: 5. The CDR3 region has the DNA TGTGCCAGCAGCTCGATAGCGGGAGGTCACAATGAGCAGTTCTTC. It translates to CASSSIAGGHNEQFF.

This chain connects TRBV7-3 to TRBJ2-2, with D unclear. CDR1 SGHTA and CDR2 FQGTGA come from the germline V gene. The ends were cut back, 5 bases at V and 7 bases at J, with 8 bases in the middle. There are 12 residues in the CDR3. In DNA form, the CDR3 reads TGTGCCAGCAGCCAAACTAACGGGGAGCTGTTTTTT. It translates to CASSQTNGELFF.

Only one count was recorded for this clone. The chain is built from TRBV9 and TRBJ1-6; TRBD1 matches 8 bases. Germline V gene lookup returns CDR1 SGDLS and CDR2 YYNGEE. The CDR3 covers 14 residues. After removal of 6 bases from V and 6 bases from J, the junction contained 5 bases not matched to a gene. CDR3 amino acids: CASTPGTGNSPLHF. The DNA of the CDR3 is TGTGCCAGCACCCCCGGGACAGGTAATTCACCCCTCCACTTT.

CDR3 loop: CASSEAGLVQNEQFF. CDR3 nucleotides: TGTGCCAGCAGTGAAGCGGGACTAGTTCAAAATGAGCAGTTCTTC. V and J are TRBV6-1 and TRBJ2-1; 8 positions agree with TRBD2. The V segment lost 0 bases and the J segment 7 bases; nucleotides outside the gene matches: 5. This CDR3 comprises 15 residues. CDR1 is MNHNS, CDR2 SASEGT, per germline.

This sequence joins TRBV6-1 and TRBJ2-1; D is perhaps TRBD1 (6 bases). Germline V CDR1 and CDR2: MNHNS, SASEGT. The CDR3 totals 13 residues. Written as DNA, the CDR3 is TGTGTCCCCCGGACAGATCGATACAATGAGCAGTTCTTC. Translation gives CVPRTDRYNEQFF.

As for this clone: One end of the junction does not line up with germline, which may come from a read error. The V and J genes are TRBV5-1 and TRBJ1-6; 8 bases map to TRBD1. The CDR3 extends over 15 amino acids. The germline gives CDR1 SGHRS, CDR2 YFSETQ. This CDR3 reads CASSLGQAYNSPLHF. The CDR3 DNA is TGCGCCAGCAGTTTGGGACAGGCCTATAATTCACCCCTCCACTTT.

This clone has a handful of counts. The chain has TRBV7-9 and TRBJ1-5, with TRBD1 identical over 7 bases. Germline CDR1 SEHNR, CDR2 FQNEAQ (reference sequence). This CDR3 has 14 amino acids. The V gene end was trimmed by 10 bases and the J gene end by 0 bases; junction bases not matched to a gene: 6. CDR3 loop: CATQGQNSNQPQHF. As DNA, the CDR3 is TGTGCCACCCAGGGACAGAATAGCAATCAGCCCCAGCATTTT.

The rearrangement links TRBV9 to TRBJ1-2; D call uncertain. V shed 0 bases and J shed 0 bases, with 9 bases lying between them. The CDR3 is made up of 15 amino acids. Germline CDR1 and CDR2: SGDLS and YYNGEE. The CDR3 DNA sequence: TGTGCCAGCAGCGTAGGACCACACCCTAACTATGGCTACACCTTC. Its protein is CASSVGPHPNYGYTF. Using reference TRBV9 and TRBJ1-2 for the parts outside the CDR3, the full variable domain is DSGVTQTPKHLITATGQRVTLRCSPRSGDLSVYWYQQSLDQGLQFLIQYYNGEERAKGNILERFSAQQFPDLHSELNLSSLELGDSALYFCASSVGPHPNYGYTFGSGTRLTVV.

This clone showed up just a few times. The J gene is TRBJ2-7, the V gene TRBV5-1; 9 bases align to TRBD1. With 4 bases clipped from V and 5 bases from J, the junction kept 10 bases outside the gene matches. Germline assignment: CDR1 SGHRS and CDR2 YFSETQ. This CDR3 contains 15 residues. The CDR3 reads CASSIGTGISDEQYF. The CDR3 bases are TGCGCCAGCAGCATAGGGACAGGGATAAGCGACGAGCAGTACTTC.

V usage is TRBV2 and J usage is TRBJ2-1; 7 bases agree with TRBD2. V shed 10 bases and J 5 bases; nucleotides not matched to a gene: 20. This CDR3 spans 17 amino acids. Per the germline V gene, CDR1 is SNHLY and CDR2 is FYNNEI. In DNA form, the CDR3 reads TGTGCCACCCAACGAAGCTTACTAGCGACGGTCGACAATGAGCAGTTCTTC. Protein sequence: CATQRSLLATVDNEQFF.

This rearrangement joins TRBV6-1 to TRBJ1-5, with 7 bases that match TRBD1. CDR3 size: 19 residues. CDR1 is MNHNS and CDR2 is SASEGT in the germline V gene. Trimming took 2 bases from V and 0 from J; bases not matched to a gene: 13. Written as DNA, the CDR3 is TGTGCCAGCAGTGAAACGGGCAGGGGGGTCACCTTTAGCAATCAGCCCCAGCATTTT. Translation: CASSETGRGVTFSNQPQHF.

The chain employs TRBV27 and TRBJ2-7; tentatively, D is TRBD2 (6 bases). The V end lost 6 bases, the J end lost 3 bases, and 12 bases lay between the germline ends. The CDR3 is 13 amino acids. The V gene's germline CDR1 is MNHEY and CDR2 SMNVEV (reference sequence). The CDR3 DNA sequence: TGTGCCAGCAGCCTAGGAGGGTTCTACGAGCAGTACTTC. Amino acid sequence: CASSLGGFYEQYF.

The chain couples TRBV7-2 to TRBJ1-1; a weak D match, TRBD1 (5 bases). Trimming removed 1 base from V and 0 bases from J, with 15 bases in between. CDR1 is SGHTA, CDR2 FQGNSA, per germline. CDR3 length: 17 amino acids. CDR3 amino acids: CASSLGQGVVLNTEAFF. The CDR3 DNA follows: TGTGCCAGCAGCTTAGGGCAGGGCGTTGTATTGAACACTGAAGCTTTCTTT. Together with reference TRBV7-2 and TRBJ1-1, the CDR3 gives the full variable domain: GAGVSQSPSNKVTEKGKDVELRCDPISGHTALYWYRQSLGQGLEFLIYFQGNSAPDKSGLPSDRFSAERTGGSVSTLTIQRTQQEDSAVYLCASSLGQGVVLNTEAFFGQGTRLTVV.

The rearrangement links TRBV11-3 to TRBJ2-1; D is unresolved. Germline loops: CDR1 SGHNT, CDR2 YENEEA. The length of the CDR3 is 14 residues. The V and J ends lost 2 bases and 5 bases respectively, with 10 bases between them. In DNA form, the CDR3 reads TGTGCCAGCAGCTTATCGGACGGAAACAATGAGCAGTTCTTC. Translation: CASSLSDGNNEQFF. The variable domain in full, completed from reference TRBV11-3 and TRBJ2-1, reads EAGVVQSPRYKIIEKKQPVAFWCNPISGHNTLYWYLQNLGQGPELLIRYENEEAVDDSQLPKDRFSAERLKGVDSTLKIQPAELGDSAVYLCASSLSDGNNEQFFGPGTRLTVL.

The genes are TRBV10-3 and TRBJ2-5; D possibly uses TRBD1 or TRBD2 (6 bases each). This CDR3 contains 15 residues. Germline CDR1 ENHRY, CDR2 SYGVKD. Trimming pared 5 bases from V and 1 base from J, leaving 14 bases between. The CDR3 DNA reads as TGTGCCATCAGTTCCCGGGGGCAGGGCCAAGAGACCCAGTACTTC. Amino acids: CAISSRGQGQETQYF.

This rearrangement joins TRBV30 to TRBJ2-7; 7 nucleotides line up with TRBD1. The CDR3 covers 12 residues. In germline, CDR1 is GTSNPN, CDR2 SVGIG (reference sequence). With 4 bases clipped from V and 2 bases from J, the junction kept 2 bases outside the gene matches. The CDR3 nucleotides are TGTGCCTGGAAGGGGGCGGCCTACGAGCAGTACTTC. It translates to CAWKGAAYEQYF.

The genes are TRBV10-2 and TRBJ2-6, with a tentative D call TRBD1 (6 bases). V was shortened by 3 bases and J by 0 bases, with 18 bases between the two germline ends. Germline-derived CDR1 and CDR2 are WSHSY and SAAADI. CDR3 length equals 19 residues. CDR3 residues: CASSESTGTRHSGANVLTF. The CDR3 DNA reads as TGCGCCAGCAGTGAAAGTACAGGGACACGGCACTCTGGGGCCAACGTCCTGACTTTC.

The rearrangement links TRBV9 to TRBJ2-7, with D possibly matching TRBD2 (7 bases). Germline V CDR1 and CDR2: SGDLS, YYNGEE. This CDR3 spans 15 amino acids. Deletions cut 0 bases from V and 4 bases from J, with 14 bases between. CDR3: CASSVGEGGLYEQYF. DNA of the CDR3: TGTGCCAGCAGCGTAGGGGAGGGGGGATTATACGAGCAGTACTTC. Looking up the rest from reference TRBV9 and TRBJ2-7 gives the full variable domain: DSGVTQTPKHLITATGQRVTLRCSPRSGDLSVYWYQQSLDQGLQFLIQYYNGEERAKGNILERFSAQQFPDLHSELNLSSLELGDSALYFCASSVGEGGLYEQYFGPGTRLTVT.

The J gene is TRBJ1-2, the V gene TRBV2; D not resolved. Per germline, CDR1 SNHLY and CDR2 FYNNEI. CDR3 length equals 13 residues. Deletions cut 2 bases from V and 4 bases from J, with 8 bases between. In DNA form, the CDR3 reads TGTGCCAGCAGTGAAAGGCAGAGCTATGGCTACACCTTC. Protein sequence: CASSERQSYGYTF. Complete variable domain (other parts from reference TRBV2 and TRBJ1-2): EPEVTQTPSHQVTQMGQEVILRCVPISNHLYFYWYRQILGQKVEFLVSFYNNEISEKSEIFDDQFSVERPDGSNFTLKIRSTKLEDSAMYFCASSERQSYGYTFGSGTRLTVV.

The CDR3 loop reads CASSLSEEWIYGYTF. The CDR3 DNA reads as TGTGCCAGCAGCTTAAGTGAAGAGTGGATCTATGGCTACACCTTC. The chain couples TRBV7-9 to TRBJ1-2; D uncertain. In germline, CDR1 is SEHNR, CDR2 FQNEAQ (reference sequence). V shed 2 bases and J shed 4 bases, with 14 bases lying between them. The CDR3 loop spans 15 amino acids.

In its sample, this clone was seen a few times. CDR3 in amino acids: CASSQDTSGPTDTQYF. The CDR3 nucleotides read TGTGCCAGCTCACAAGATACTAGCGGGCCCACAGATACGCAGTATTTT. V usage is TRBV18 and J usage is TRBJ2-3; 9 bases fit TRBD2. Trimming cost V 4 bases and J 2 bases; bases outside gene matches: 7. CDR1 is KGHSH and CDR2 is LQKENI in the germline V gene. CDR3 length equals 16 residues.

Here the CDR3 reads CASSLGSKTETQYF. The CDR3 region has the DNA TGTGCCAGCAGCCTGGGAAGTAAAACGGAGACCCAGTACTTC. The genes are TRBV7-6 and TRBJ2-5, with no clear D. CDR1 SGHVS and CDR2 FNYEAQ come from the germline V gene. V shed 5 bases and J shed 5 bases, with 15 bases lying between them. This CDR3 spans 14 amino acids.

This chain links TRBV5-6 with TRBJ1-5; 8 bases line up with TRBD1. The CDR3 runs 15 residues. J lost 7 bases, V lost 4 bases, and 10 bases had no gene match. CDR1 and CDR2 from the germline V gene are SGHDT and YYEEEE. CDR3 in amino acids: CASSHGQGLNQPQHF. In DNA form, the CDR3 reads TGTGCCAGCAGCCACGGACAGGGCTTGAACCAGCCCCAGCATTTT.

This clone came up once. The chain is built from TRBV5-6 and TRBJ2-5, with D unresolved. Per germline, CDR1 SGHDT and CDR2 YYEEEE. The CDR3 loop spans 14 amino acids. The V and J ends lost 3 bases and 4 bases respectively, with 13 bases between them. CDR3 sequence (DNA): TGTGCCAGCAGCTGGACGGCTGGCCCAGAGACCCAGTACTTC. The encoded protein is CASSWTAGPETQYF. Filled out from reference TRBV5-6 and TRBJ2-5, the complete variable domain reads DAGVTQSPTHLIKTRGQQVTLRCSPKSGHDTVSWYQQALGQGPQFIFQYYEEEERQRGNFPDRFSGHQFPNYSSELNVNALLLGDSALYLCASSWTAGPETQYFGPGTRLLVL.

V gene TRBV19 combines with J gene TRBJ2-7; the match to TRBD1 covers 9 bases. V lost 5 bases, J lost 3 bases, and 5 bases stayed unmatched. The length of the CDR3 is 14 residues. In germline, CDR1 is LNHDA, CDR2 SQIVND (reference sequence). The CDR3 nucleotides are TGTGCCAGTAGTCCTGGGACAGGGAGCTACGAGCAGTACTTC. Protein: CASSPGTGSYEQYF.

The rearrangement links TRBV11-2 to TRBJ2-1, with a weak D call TRBD2 (6 bases). The V end lost 7 bases, the J end lost 7 bases, and 23 bases lay between the germline ends. From germline, CDR1 is SGHAT and CDR2 FQNNGV. The CDR3 covers 16 residues. The CDR3 reads CASIERGFGSGNEQFF. The CDR3 DNA follows: TGTGCCAGCATCGAACGGGGGTTCGGGAGTGGTAATGAGCAGTTCTTC.

The gene calls are TRBV30 and TRBJ2-7; 7 bases are shared with TRBD1. This CDR3 is built from 11 residues. Looked up from germline, CDR1 is GTSNPN and CDR2 is SVGIG (reference sequence). Trimming took 8 bases from V and 5 from J; bases not matched to a gene: 6. For the CDR3, the DNA is TGTGCCGGGGGACAGAGCGACGAGCAGTACTTC. Protein product: CAGGQSDEQYF. Drawing the rest from reference TRBV30 and TRBJ2-7, the complete variable domain is SQTIHQWPATLVQPVGSPLSLECTVEGTSNPNLYWYRQAAGRGLQLLFYSVGIGQISSEVPQNLSASRPQDRQFILSSKKLLLSDSGFYLCAGGQSDEQYFGPGTRLTVT.

The rearrangement uses TRBV18 and TRBJ1-3; no clear D gene. Deletions cut 5 bases from V and 2 bases from J, with 13 bases between. The length of the CDR3 is 15 residues. Germline CDR1 and CDR2: KGHSH and LQKENI. CDR3 loop: CASSAAWGTGNTIYF. The CDR3 DNA is TGTGCCAGCTCAGCCGCGTGGGGAACTGGAAACACCATATATTTT.

This chain links TRBV4-2 with TRBJ2-7; 7 bases align to TRBD1. Per the germline V gene, CDR1 is LGHNA and CDR2 is YNFKEQ. The CDR3 contains 14 residues. Trimming at V came to 0 bases and at J to 5 bases, leaving 4 bases not matched to a gene. CDR3 sequence (DNA): TGTGCCAGCAGCCAAGAACAGGGGAAGAACGAGCAGTACTTC. Its protein is CASSQEQGKNEQYF.

This chain uses TRBV7-9 with TRBJ1-2; 12 bases agree with TRBD1. The V gene's germline CDR1 is SEHNR and CDR2 FQNEAQ (reference sequence). The J segment lost 8 bases and the V segment lost 2 bases, leaving 9 bases of the junction unmatched. This CDR3 has 16 residues. CDR3 bases: TGTGCCAGCAGCTTATGGGACAGGGGGCCAAAAGGAGGCTACACCTTC. Translating it yields CASSLWDRGPKGGYTF.